This T cell receptor beta chain was obtained from a study of blood T cell repertoires in COVID-19. Original processing notes: Estimation of nucleated cell counts was performed using reference gene primer amplification. Clones were read by immunoSEQ multiplex PCR, and TCRdb kept only the in-frame ones, dropping some. The DNA was the basis for D and trimming; V, J and clone size are from that table. The sample has roughly 30,000 clones; 72% are singletons. This clone was seen only a few times. CDR3 length equals 10 residues. The receptor comes from a boy younger than 10 with active or convalescent COVID-19. The rearrangement joins TRBV21-1 to TRBJ1-1. TRBV21-1 is listed as a pseudogene. Sequences were obtained from peripheral blood. This CDR3 reads CASSPGWAFF. CDR3 sequence (DNA): TGTGCCAGCAGCCCCGGGTGGGCTTTCTTT.